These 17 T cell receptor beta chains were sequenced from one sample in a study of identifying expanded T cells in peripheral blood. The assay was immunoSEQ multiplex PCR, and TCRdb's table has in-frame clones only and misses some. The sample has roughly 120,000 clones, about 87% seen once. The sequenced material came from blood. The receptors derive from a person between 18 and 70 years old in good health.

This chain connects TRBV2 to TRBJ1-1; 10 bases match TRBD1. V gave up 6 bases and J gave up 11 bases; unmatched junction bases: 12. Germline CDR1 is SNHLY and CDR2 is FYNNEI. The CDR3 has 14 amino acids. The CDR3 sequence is CASRRGQGRLFAFF. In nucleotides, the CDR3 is TGTGCCAGCAGGAGGGGACAGGGGCGTTTATTTGCTTTCTTT.

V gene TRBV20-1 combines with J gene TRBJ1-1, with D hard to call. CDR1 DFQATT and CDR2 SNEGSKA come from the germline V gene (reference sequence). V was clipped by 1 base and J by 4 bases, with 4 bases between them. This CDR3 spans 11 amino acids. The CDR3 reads CSARAGTEAFF. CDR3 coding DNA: TGCAGTGCTAGAGCCGGCACTGAAGCTTTCTTT.

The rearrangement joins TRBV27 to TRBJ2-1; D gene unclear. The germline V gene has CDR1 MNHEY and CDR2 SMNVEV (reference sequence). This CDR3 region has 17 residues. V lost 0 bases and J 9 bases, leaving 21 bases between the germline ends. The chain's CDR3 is CASSLSPPGLTDGEQFF. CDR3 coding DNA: TGTGCCAGCAGTTTATCCCCCCCGGGCCTAACTGACGGTGAGCAGTTCTTC.

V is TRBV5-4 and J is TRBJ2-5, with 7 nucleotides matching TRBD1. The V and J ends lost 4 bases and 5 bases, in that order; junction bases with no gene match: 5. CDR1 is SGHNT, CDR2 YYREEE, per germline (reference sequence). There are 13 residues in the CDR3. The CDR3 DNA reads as TGTGCCAGCAGCGATGACAGGGTTGAGACCCAGTACTTC. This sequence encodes CASSDDRVETQYF.

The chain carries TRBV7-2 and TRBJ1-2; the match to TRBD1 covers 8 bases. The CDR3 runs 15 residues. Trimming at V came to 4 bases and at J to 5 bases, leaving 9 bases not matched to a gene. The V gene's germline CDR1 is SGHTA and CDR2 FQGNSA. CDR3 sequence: CASSSSGGAGYGYTF. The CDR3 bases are TGTGCCAGCAGCTCCTCAGGGGGCGCCGGGTATGGCTACACCTTC.

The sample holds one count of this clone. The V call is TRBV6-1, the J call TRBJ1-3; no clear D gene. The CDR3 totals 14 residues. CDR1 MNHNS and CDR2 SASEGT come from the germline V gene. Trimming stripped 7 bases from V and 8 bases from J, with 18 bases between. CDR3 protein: CASIIDNSEDTIYF. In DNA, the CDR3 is TGTGCCAGCATAATCGACAACTCCGAGGACACCATATATTTT.

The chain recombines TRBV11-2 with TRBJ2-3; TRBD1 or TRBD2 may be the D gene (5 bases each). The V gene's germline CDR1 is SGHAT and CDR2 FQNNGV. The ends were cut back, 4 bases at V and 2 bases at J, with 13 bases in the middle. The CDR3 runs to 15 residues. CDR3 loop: CASSSGRRYTDTQYF. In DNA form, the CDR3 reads TGTGCCAGCAGCTCGGGACGGCGCTACACAGATACGCAGTATTTT.

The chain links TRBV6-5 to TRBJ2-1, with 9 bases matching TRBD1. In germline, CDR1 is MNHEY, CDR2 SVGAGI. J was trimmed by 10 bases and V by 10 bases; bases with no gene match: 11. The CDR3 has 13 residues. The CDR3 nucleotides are TGTGCCACAAAACGGACAGGGGTTTGGGAGCAGTTCTTC. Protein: CATKRTGVWEQFF.

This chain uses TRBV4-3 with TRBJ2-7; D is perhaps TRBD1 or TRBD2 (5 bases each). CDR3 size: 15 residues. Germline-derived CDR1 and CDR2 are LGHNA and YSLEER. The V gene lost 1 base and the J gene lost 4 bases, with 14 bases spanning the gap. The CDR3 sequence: CASSQAGRGIYEQYF. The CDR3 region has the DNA TGCGCCAGCAGCCAAGCGGGAAGGGGAATATACGAGCAGTACTTC.

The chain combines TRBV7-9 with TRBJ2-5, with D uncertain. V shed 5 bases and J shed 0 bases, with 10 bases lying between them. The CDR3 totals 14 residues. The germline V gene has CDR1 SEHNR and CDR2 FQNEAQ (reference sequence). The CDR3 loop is CASSRTPYQETQYF. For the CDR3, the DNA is TGTGCCAGCAGCCGAACTCCGTACCAAGAGACCCAGTACTTC.

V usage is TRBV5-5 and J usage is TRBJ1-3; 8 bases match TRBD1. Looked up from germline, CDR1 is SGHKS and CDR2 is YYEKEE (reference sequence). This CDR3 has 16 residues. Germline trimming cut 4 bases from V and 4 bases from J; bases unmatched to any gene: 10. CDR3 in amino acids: CASSLTGVLSGNTIYF. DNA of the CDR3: TGTGCCAGCAGCCTGACAGGGGTACTCTCCGGAAACACCATATATTTT.

CDR3 residues: CASGITDTQYF. CDR3 DNA: TGTGCCAGCGGTATCACAGATACGCAGTATTTT. The chain couples TRBV7-2 to TRBJ2-3; D ambiguous. V was trimmed by 8 bases and J by 2 bases, leaving 5 bases between them. CDR1 and CDR2 from the germline V gene are SGHTA and FQGNSA. This CDR3 contains 11 residues.

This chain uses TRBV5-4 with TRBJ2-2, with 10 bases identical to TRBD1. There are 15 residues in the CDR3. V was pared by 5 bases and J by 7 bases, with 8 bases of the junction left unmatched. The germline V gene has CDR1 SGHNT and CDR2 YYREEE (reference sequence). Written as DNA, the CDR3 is TGTGCCAGCAGTAGGACCGGGACAGGGGTCGGGGAGCTGTTTTTT. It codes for CASSRTGTGVGELFF.

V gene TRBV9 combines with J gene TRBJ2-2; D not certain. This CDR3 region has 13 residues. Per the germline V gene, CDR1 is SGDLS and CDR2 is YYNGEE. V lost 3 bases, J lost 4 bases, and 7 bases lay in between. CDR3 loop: CASSAQTTGELFF. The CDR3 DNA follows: TGTGCCAGCAGCGCCCAAACCACCGGGGAGCTGTTTTTT. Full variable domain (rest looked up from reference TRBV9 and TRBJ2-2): DSGVTQTPKHLITATGQRVTLRCSPRSGDLSVYWYQQSLDQGLQFLIQYYNGEERAKGNILERFSAQQFPDLHSELNLSSLELGDSALYFCASSAQTTGELFFGEGSRLTVL.

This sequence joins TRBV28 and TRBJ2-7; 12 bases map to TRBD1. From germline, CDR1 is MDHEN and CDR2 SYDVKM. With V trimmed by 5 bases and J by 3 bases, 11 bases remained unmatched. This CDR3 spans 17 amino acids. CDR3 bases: TGTGCCAGCAGTCCCGACCCGGGACAGGGGGCCCGCTACGAGCAGTACTTC. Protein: CASSPDPGQGARYEQYF. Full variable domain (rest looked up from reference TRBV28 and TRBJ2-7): DVKVTQSSRYLVKRTGEKVFLECVQDMDHENMFWYRQDPGLGLRLIYFSYDVKMKEKGDIPEGYSVSREKKERFSLILESASTNQTSMYLCASSPDPGQGARYEQYFGPGTRLTVT.

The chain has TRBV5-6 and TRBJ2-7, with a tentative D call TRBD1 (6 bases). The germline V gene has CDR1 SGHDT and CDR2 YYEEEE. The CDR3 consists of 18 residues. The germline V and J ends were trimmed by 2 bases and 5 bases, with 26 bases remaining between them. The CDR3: CASSLPYPGRGAGNEQYF. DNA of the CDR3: TGTGCCAGCAGCTTACCCTACCCCGGCAGGGGCGCAGGGAACGAGCAGTACTTC.

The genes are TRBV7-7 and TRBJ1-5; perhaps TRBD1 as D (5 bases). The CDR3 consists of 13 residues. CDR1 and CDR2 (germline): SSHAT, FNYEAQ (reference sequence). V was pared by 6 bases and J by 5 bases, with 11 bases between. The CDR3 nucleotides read TGTGCCAGCAGTTCAGGGTTTTATCAGCCCCAGCATTTT. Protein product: CASSSGFYQPQHF.